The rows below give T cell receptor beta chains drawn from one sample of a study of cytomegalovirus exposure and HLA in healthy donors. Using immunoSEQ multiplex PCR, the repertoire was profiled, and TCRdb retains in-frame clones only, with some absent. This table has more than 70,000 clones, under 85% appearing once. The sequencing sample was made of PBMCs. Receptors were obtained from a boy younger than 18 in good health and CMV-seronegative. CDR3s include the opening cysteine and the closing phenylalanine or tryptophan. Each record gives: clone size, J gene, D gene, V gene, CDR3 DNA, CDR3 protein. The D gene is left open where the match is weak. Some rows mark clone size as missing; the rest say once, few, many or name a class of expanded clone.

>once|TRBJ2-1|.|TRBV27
TGTGCCAGCAGCCAGGGGTACTACAATGAGCAGTTCTTC
CASSQGYYNEQFF
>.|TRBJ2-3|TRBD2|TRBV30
TGTGCCTGGATGGGGGGGGATCAGGAAGGTACGCAGTATTTT
CAWMGGDQEGTQYF
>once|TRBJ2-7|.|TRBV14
TGTGCCAGCTCCGGTCGGGTCTACGAGCAGTACTTC
CASSGRVYEQYF
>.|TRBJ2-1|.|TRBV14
TGTGCCAGCAGCCCCTACGTTATGGGGGGGCCTTCCAATGAGCAGTTCTTC
CASSPYVMGGPSNEQFF
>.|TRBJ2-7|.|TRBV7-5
TGTGCCAGAAGCTTAGAGGCGGAAACTTACGAGCAGTACTTC
CARSLEAETYEQYF
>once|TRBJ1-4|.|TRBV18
TGTGCCAGCTCACCACTATTTTTGGTCAGGGGCCCCTCAACTAATGAAAAACTGTTTTTT
CASSPLFLVRGPSTNEKLFF
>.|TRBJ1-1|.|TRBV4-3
TGCGCCAGCAGCCAACTAGAAAACACTGAAGCTTTCTTT
CASSQLENTEAFF
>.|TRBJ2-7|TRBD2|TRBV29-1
TGCAGCGGGTCAGCGGCTAGCGGGAACCCATACGAGCAGTACTTC
CSGSAASGNPYEQYF
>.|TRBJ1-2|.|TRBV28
TGTGCCAGCAGCGCTGGGGGGGTAGGTGGCTACACCTTC
CASSAGGVGGYTF
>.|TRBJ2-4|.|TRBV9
TGTGCCAGCAGCGAAGGGGGTCGAGCCAAAAACATTCAGTACTTC
CASSEGGRAKNIQYF
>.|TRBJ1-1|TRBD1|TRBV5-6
TGTGCCAGCAGCGAACAGGGGCGGAACACTGAAGCTTTCTTT
CASSEQGRNTEAFF
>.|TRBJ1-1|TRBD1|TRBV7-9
TGTGCCAGCAGCCCCGCGGGGACAGTGGCGAACACTGAAGCTTTCTTT
CASSPAGTVANTEAFF
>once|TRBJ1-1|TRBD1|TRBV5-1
TGCGCCAGCAGCCTGGTCGACAGGGGCTATATGAACACTGAAGCTTTCTTT
CASSLVDRGYMNTEAFF
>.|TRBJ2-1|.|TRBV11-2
TGTGCCAGCATGGGTCGGGACATGATAAGCGATGAGCAGTTCTTC
CASMGRDMISDEQFF
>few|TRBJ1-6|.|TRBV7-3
TGTGCCACCACAGACCTCCTCGGCTCACCCCTCCACTTT
CATTDLLGSPLHF
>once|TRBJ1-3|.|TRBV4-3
TGCGCCAGCAGCCAAGATCGAGGGCCGGGAAACACCATATATTTT
CASSQDRGPGNTIYF
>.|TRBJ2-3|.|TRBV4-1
TGCGCCAGCCGCCGCGGGGAAGCTTACCCAGATACGCAGTATTTT
CASRRGEAYPDTQYF
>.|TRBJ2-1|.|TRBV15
TGTGCCACCAGTCAAGGGCGGGATTTCTTCTATGAGCAGTTCTTC
CATSQGRDFFYEQFF
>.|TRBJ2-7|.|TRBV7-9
TGTGCCAGCCGGGAGAGCGGCCAAAACGAGCAGTACTTC
CASRESGQNEQYF
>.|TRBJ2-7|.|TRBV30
TGTGCCTGGAGTGTTTTGGGAGCAGGCTACGAGCAGTACTTC
CAWSVLGAGYEQYF
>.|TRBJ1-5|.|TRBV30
TGTGCCTGGAGTGAACTCGGTTCAAAGAGGGTATATAGCAATCAGCCCCAGCATTTT
CAWSELGSKRVYSNQPQHF
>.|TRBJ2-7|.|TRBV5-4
TGTGCCAGCAGCTCCCCGGGCGAGCAGTACTTC
CASSSPGEQYF
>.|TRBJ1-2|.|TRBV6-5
TGTGCCAGCAGCCGGGGGACGGCGGGATATGGCTACACCTTC
CASSRGTAGYGYTF
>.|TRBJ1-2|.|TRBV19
TGTGCCAGTAGTGAGTGGGGAGACTATGGCTACACCTTC
CASSEWGDYGYTF
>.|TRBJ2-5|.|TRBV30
TGTGCCTGGAGTGAACAGGAGACCCAGTACTTC
CAWSEQETQYF
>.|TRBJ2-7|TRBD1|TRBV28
TGTGCCAGCAGTTGGACAGGTTCCAGCCTCGAGCAGTACTTC
CASSWTGSSLEQYF
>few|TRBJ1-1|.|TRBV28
TGTGCCAGCTCCAAGGCGGGGGGAATCATGAACACTGAAGCTTTCTTT
CASSKAGGIMNTEAFF
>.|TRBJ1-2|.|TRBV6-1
TGTGCCAGCAGTGAAGTTAGGGGGTGGTCGAACTATGGCTACACCTTC
CASSEVRGWSNYGYTF